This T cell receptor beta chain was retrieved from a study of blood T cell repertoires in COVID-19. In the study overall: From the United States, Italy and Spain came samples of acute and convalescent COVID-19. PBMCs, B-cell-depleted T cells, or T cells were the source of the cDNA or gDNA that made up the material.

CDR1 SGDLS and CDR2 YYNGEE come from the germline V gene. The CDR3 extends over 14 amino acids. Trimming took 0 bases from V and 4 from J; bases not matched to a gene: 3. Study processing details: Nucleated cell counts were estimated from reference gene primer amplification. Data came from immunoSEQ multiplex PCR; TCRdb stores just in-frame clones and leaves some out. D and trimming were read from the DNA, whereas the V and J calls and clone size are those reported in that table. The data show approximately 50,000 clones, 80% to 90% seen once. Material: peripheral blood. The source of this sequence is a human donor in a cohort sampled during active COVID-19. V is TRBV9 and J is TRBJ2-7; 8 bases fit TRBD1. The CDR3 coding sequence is TGTGCCAGCAGCGTAGGGACAGGGAATTACGAGCAGTACTTC. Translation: CASSVGTGNYEQYF.